This TCR beta chain was sequenced during a study of T cells after posttransplantation cyclophosphamide. Peripheral blood was collected from the related graft donor on the marrow donation day. This clone was observed at least ten times. Antigen unknown. Study-level findings and limits: Later post-transplant blood repertoires were often dominated by donor CD8+ memory clones. TRB overlap between skin or GI tissue T cells and blood was limited. Recipient CMV seropositivity and CMV reactivation strongly tracked TRB clonality.

Sequencing was performed with immunoSEQ multiplex PCR; in TCRdb, only in-frame clones are kept and a portion is missing. The repertoire consists of 30,000 to 45,000 clones, none detected only once. This receptor was identified in a girl aged 10-17 years in good health, CMV-negative, and a related stem cell transplant donor. Sequences were obtained from PBMCs.

The CDR3 loop reads CASSQIDRVRGGELFF. The CDR3 DNA sequence: TGCGCCAGCAGCCAGATAGACAGGGTTCGGGGAGGGGAGCTGTTTTTT. The chain employs TRBV4-1 and TRBJ2-2, with TRBD1 matching over 7 bases. The J segment lost 8 bases and the V segment lost 3 bases, leaving 12 bases of the junction unmatched. Germline CDR1 is MGHRA and CDR2 is YSYEKL. The CDR3 extends over 16 amino acids.